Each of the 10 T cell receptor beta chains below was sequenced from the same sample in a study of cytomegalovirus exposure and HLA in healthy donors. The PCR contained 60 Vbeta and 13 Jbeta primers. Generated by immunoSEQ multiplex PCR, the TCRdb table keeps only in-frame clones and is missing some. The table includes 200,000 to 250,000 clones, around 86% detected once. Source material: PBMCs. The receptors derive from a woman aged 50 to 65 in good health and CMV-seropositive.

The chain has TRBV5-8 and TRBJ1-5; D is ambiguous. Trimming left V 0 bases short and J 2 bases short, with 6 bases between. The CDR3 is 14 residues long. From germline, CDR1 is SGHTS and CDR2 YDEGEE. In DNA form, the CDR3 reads TGTGCCAGCAGCTTGGGGCACCGCAATCAGCCCCAGCATTTT. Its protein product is CASSLGHRNQPQHF.

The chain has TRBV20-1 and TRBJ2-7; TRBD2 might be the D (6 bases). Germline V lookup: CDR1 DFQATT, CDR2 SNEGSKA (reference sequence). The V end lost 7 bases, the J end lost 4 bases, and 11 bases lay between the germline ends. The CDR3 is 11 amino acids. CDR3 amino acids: CSVLARYEQYF. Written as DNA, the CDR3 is TGCAGTGTTCTAGCGAGATACGAGCAGTACTTC.

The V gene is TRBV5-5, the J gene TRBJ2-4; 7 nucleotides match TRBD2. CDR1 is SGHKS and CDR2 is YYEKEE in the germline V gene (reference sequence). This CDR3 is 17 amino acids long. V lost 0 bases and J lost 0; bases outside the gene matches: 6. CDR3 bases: TGTGCCAGCAGCTTGGCTTTTGGGAGGGAAGCCAAAAACATTCAGTACTTC. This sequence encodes CASSLAFGREAKNIQYF. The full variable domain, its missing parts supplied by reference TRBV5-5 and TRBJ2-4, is DAGVTQSPTHLIKTRGQQVTLRCSPISGHKSVSWYQQVLGQGPQFIFQYYEKEERGRGNFPDRFSARQFPNYSSELNVNALLLGDSALYLCASSLAFGREAKNIQYFGAGTRLSVL.

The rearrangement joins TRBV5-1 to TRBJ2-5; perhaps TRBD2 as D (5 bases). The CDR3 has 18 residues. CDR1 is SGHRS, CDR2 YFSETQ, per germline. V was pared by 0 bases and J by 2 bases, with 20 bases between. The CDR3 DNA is TGCGCCAGCAGCTTGGGACGGCTTTGGCTACTAGTTCAAGAGACCCAGTACTTC. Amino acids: CASSLGRLWLLVQETQYF. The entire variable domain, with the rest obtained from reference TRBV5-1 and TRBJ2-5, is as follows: KAGVTQTPRYLIKTRGQQVTLSCSPISGHRSVSWYQQTPGQGLQFLFEYFSETQRNKGNFPGRFSGRQFSNSRSEMNVSTLELGDSALYLCASSLGRLWLLVQETQYFGPGTRLLVL.

The CDR3 spells CASTGILRDRYGYTF. In nucleotides, the CDR3 is TGTGCCAGTACGGGAATTTTGAGGGATCGTTATGGCTACACCTTC. The chain combines TRBV19 with TRBJ1-2; D is unresolved. The CDR3 is 15 amino acids. With 7 bases removed from V and 5 bases from J, the gap between germline ends came to 20 bases. Germline V gene lookup returns CDR1 LNHDA and CDR2 SQIVND (reference sequence).

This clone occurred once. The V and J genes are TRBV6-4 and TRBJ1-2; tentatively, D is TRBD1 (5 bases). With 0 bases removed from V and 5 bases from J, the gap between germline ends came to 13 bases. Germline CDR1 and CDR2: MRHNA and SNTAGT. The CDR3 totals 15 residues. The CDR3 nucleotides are TGTGCCAGCAGTGACTCGAAGAAGGGGTGGTATGGCTACACCTTC. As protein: CASSDSKKGWYGYTF.

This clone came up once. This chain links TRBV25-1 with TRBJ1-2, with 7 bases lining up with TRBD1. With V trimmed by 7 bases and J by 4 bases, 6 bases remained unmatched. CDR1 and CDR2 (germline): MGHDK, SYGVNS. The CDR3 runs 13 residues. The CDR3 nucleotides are TGTGCCAGCACTTCGGGACAGCCCTATGGCTACACCTTC. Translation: CASTSGQPYGYTF.

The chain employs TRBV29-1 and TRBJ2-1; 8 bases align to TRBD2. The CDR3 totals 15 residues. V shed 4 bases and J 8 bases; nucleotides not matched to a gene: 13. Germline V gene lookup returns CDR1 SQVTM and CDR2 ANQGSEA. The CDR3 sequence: CSVVRGGGLVYEQFF. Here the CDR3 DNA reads TGCAGCGTTGTCCGTGGAGGGGGACTAGTCTATGAGCAGTTCTTC.

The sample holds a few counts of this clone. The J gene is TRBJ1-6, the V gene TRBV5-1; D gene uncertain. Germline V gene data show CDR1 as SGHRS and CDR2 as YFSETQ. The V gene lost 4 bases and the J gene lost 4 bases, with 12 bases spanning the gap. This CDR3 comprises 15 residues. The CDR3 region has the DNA TGCGCCAGCAGCGAATACAGCGGATATAATTCACCCCTCCACTTT. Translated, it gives CASSEYSGYNSPLHF.

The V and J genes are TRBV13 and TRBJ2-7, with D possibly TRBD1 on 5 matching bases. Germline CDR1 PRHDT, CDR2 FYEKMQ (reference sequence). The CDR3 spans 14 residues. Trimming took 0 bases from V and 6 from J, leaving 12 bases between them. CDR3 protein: CASSLGRDLGEQYF. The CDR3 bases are TGTGCCAGCAGCTTAGGCAGGGATCTTGGCGAGCAGTACTTC.